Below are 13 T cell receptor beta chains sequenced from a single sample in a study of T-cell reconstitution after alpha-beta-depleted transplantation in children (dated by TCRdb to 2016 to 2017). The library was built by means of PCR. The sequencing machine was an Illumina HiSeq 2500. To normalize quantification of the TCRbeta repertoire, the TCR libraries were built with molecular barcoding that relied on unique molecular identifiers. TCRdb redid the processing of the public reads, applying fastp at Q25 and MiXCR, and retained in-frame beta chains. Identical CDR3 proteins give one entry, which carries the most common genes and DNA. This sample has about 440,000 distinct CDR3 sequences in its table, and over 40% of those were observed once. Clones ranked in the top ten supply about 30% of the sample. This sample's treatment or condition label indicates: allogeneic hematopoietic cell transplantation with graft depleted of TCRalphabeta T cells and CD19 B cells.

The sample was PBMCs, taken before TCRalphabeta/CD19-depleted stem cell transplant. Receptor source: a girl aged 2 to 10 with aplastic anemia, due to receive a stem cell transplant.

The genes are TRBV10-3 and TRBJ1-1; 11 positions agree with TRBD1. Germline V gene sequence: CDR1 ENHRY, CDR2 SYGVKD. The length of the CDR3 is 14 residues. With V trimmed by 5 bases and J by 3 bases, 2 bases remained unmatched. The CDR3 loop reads CAISKGQGDTEAFF. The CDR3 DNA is TGTGCCATCAGTAAGGGACAGGGGGACACTGAAGCTTTCTTT.

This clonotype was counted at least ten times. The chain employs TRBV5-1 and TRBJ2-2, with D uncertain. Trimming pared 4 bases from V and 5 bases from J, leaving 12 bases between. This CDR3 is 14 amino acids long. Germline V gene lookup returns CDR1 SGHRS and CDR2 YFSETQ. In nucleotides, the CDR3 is TGCGCCAGCAGCCGACCCTCCGAGACCGGGGAGCTGTTTTTT. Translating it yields CASSRPSETGELFF.

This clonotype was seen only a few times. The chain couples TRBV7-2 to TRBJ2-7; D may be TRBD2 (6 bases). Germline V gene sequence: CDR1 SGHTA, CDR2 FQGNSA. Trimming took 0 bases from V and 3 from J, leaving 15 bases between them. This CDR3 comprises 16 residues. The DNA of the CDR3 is TGTGCCAGCAGCTTAGCGATGAGGGAGGCCAACTACGAGCAGTACTTC. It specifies CASSLAMREANYEQYF.

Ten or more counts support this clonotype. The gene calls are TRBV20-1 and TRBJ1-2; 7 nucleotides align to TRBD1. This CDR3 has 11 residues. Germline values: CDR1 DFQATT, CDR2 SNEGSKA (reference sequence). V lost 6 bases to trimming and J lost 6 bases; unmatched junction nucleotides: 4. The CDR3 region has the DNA TGCAGTGCCCCGGGGACAGATGGCTACACCTTC. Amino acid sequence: CSAPGTDGYTF.

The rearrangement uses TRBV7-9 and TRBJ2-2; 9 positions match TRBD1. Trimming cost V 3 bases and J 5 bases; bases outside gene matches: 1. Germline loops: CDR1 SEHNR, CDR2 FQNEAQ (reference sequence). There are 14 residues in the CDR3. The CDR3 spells CASSFGTGTGELFF. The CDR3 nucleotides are TGTGCCAGCAGCTTCGGGACAGGGACCGGGGAGCTGTTTTTT.

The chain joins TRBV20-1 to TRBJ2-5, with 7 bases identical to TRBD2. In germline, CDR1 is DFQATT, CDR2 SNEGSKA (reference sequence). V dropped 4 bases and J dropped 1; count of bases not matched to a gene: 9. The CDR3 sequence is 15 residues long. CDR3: CSAKFGGGRQETQYF. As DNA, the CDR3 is TGCAGTGCTAAATTCGGGGGAGGGCGCCAAGAGACCCAGTACTTC.

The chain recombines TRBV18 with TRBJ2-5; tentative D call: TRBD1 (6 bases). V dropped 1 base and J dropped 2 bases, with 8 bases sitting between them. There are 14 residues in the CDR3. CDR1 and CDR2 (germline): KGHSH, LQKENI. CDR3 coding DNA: TGTGCCAGCTCACCACGAAGGGGGCAAGAGACCCAGTACTTC. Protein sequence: CASSPRRGQETQYF.

The CDR3 DNA is TGTGCCATCAGTGGGGAGGGCCGTACCGAGACCCAGTACTTC. Its translation: CAISGEGRTETQYF. The genes are TRBV10-3 and TRBJ2-5; TRBD2 agrees at 7 bases. CDR1 ENHRY and CDR2 SYGVKD come from the germline V gene. The CDR3 is 14 residues long. Trimming took 4 bases from V and 5 from J; bases not matched to a gene: 7.

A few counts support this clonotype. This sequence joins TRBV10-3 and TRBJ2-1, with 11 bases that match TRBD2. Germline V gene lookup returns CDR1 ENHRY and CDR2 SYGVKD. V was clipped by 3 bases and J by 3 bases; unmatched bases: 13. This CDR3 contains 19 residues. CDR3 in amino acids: CAISEMETSGMINYNEQFF. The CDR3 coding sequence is TGTGCCATCAGTGAAATGGAGACTAGCGGGATGATTAACTACAATGAGCAGTTCTTC.

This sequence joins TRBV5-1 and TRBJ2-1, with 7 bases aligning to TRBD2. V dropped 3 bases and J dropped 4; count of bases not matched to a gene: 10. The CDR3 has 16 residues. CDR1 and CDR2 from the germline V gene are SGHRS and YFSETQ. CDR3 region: CASSSDGRARYNEQFF. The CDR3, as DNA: TGCGCCAGCAGCTCGGATGGGAGGGCTCGGTACAATGAGCAGTTCTTC.

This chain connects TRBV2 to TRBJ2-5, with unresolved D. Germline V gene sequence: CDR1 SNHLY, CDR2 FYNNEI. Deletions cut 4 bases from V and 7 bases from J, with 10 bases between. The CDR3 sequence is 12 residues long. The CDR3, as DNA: TGTGCCAGCAGTGGAGATTCAGGGACCCAGTACTTC. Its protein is CASSGDSGTQYF.

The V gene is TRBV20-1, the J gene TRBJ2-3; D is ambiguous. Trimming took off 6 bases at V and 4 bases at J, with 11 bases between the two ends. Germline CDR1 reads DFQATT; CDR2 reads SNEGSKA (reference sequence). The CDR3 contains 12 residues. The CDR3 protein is CSAHRLADTQYF. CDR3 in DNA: TGCAGTGCACACAGACTGGCAGATACGCAGTATTTT.

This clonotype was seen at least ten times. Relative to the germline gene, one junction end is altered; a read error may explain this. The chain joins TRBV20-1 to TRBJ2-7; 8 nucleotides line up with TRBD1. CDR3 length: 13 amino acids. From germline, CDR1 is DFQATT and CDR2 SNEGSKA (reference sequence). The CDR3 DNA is TGCAGTGCTCGAGACAGGGGAGGACGCGAGCAGTACTTC. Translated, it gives CSARDRGGREQYF.